The source of this T cell receptor beta chain is a study of early T cells in non-severe SARS-CoV-2 infection. Study background: Unsorted whole-blood RNA was sequenced in bulk, leaving chains unpaired.

Points from the study as a whole: In VDJdb matching, anti-spike CD8 responses were favored while private and CD4 specificities went missing.

Individual cDNA molecules were tagged with unique molecular identifiers. From the 5' RACE reads, TCRdb called clonotypes with MiXCR, one entry per CDR3 protein. Among tens of thousands of distinct CDR3 sequences listed, about 15% were seen once. Trimming at V came to 0 bases and at J to 15 bases, leaving 6 bases not matched to a gene. Germline values: CDR1 SGHDT, CDR2 YYEEEE. The CDR3 spans 12 residues. This clonotype was counted a few times. What it recognizes is unknown. This TCR was sampled from an adult who was a healthcare worker with PCR-confirmed SARS-CoV-2 infection or an uninfected control (not recorded which). This chain joins TRBV5-6 and TRBJ2-1; 7 positions match TRBD2. Material: whole blood. The DNA for the CDR3 is TGTGCCAGCAGCTTGGGCGGGGGAGGTCGGTTCTTC. It encodes CASSLGGGGRFF.